Reported below is one TCR beta chain. This sample is drawn from a study of blood T cells in healthy people across ages. This CDR3 comprises 16 residues. Per the germline V gene, CDR1 is MNHNS and CDR2 is SASEGT. The V end was cut by 3 bases, the J end by 3 bases, with 16 bases between. The use of a sample-barcoded 5' primer and a J-beta primer mix characterized a second PCR of about 6 to 11 cycles. Each cDNA molecule received a tag from a template-switch adaptor that had 12 random nucleotides. TCRdb reanalysed the 5' RACE reads using MiXCR and keeps one entry per CDR3 protein. Counted here are some 710,000 distinct CDR3 sequences, 22% occurring once; the ten biggest clones make up roughly a fifth.

Material: blood. The chain has TRBV6-1 and TRBJ2-3; either TRBD1 or TRBD2 may supply D (5 bases each). This clonotype was sampled from a man aged 65 to 79 in good health. In DNA form, the CDR3 reads TGTGCCAGCAGTGACCCCGGGGCGGTTCCGACAGATACGCAGTATTTT. This codes for CASSDPGAVPTDTQYF.